The entry below gives a single T cell receptor beta chain sequence along with its context. This record comes from a study of T cell responses to AZD1222 COVID-19 vaccine. The germline V gene has CDR1 GTSNPN and CDR2 SVGIG (reference sequence). The CDR3 loop spans 14 amino acids. Trimming removed 1 base at V and 5 bases at J, with 14 bases between. TCRdb keeps only in-frame clones here, not all; method: immunoSEQ multiplex PCR. The sample has fewer than 150,000 clones; about 88% are singletons. This TCR came from an adult who received the AZD1222 COVID-19 vaccine. The V call is TRBV30, the J call TRBJ2-5; D possibly corresponds to TRBD1 (8 bases). The sequenced sample was peripheral blood, obtained 28 days after the second AZD1222 dose. The CDR3 sequence is CAWSGTGRAETQYF. The CDR3 DNA follows: TGTGCCTGGAGTGGGACAGGGAGGGCGGAGACCCAGTACTTC.